The present T cell receptor beta chain was sequenced within a study of blood T cell repertoires in COVID-19. Trimming cost V 0 bases and J 7 bases; bases outside gene matches: 5. The germline V gene encodes CDR1 LNHDA and CDR2 SQIVND (reference sequence). CDR3 size: 15 residues. The repertoire was sequenced with immunoSEQ multiplex PCR; TCRdb's copy has only in-frame clones and lacks some. In the table there are some 220,000 clones, less than 85% of which are singletons. The source is a woman between 65 and 79 years old with acute or convalescent COVID-19. Sequencing used peripheral blood. The chain recombines TRBV19 with TRBJ2-5, with 10 bases that match TRBD2. DNA of the CDR3: TGTGCCAGTAGTATAGACCGAGCGGGGGGGAGGACCCAGTACTTC. Translation: CASSIDRAGGRTQYF.